This is a list of T cell receptor beta chains from one sample in a study of response to subunit inactivated influenza vaccine. One entry per CDR3 protein, called by TCRdb with MiXCR from the RT-PCR reads. The sample has 550,000 to 600,000 distinct CDR3 sequences; about 10% are singletons. Sample: PBMCs from blood, taken on the day of vaccination. The receptor source for this set is a man aged 50-60 years who received an inactivated influenza vaccine. Both conserved end residues are part of each CDR3. The order of the fields is CDR3 protein, CDR3 DNA, clone size, V gene, J gene, D gene. A D gene is named only where the DNA matches it firmly. Size is stated for part of the rows, as once, few or many counts, or as a class when the clone is expanded.

cdr3_aa: CSARRQGGETQYF
cdr3_nt: TGCAGTGCTAGGCGACAGGGTGGAGAGACCCAGTACTTC
clone_size: -
v_call: TRBV20-1
j_call: TRBJ2-5
d_call: TRBD1

cdr3_aa: CASSEYGQPDNSPLHF
cdr3_nt: TGTGCCAGCAGTGAATATGGCCAGCCCGATAATTCACCCCTCCACTTT
clone_size: few
v_call: TRBV25-1
j_call: TRBJ1-6
d_call: -

cdr3_aa: CASSQESLAVHSSYEQYF
cdr3_nt: TGTGCCAGCAGCCAAGAGTCCCTAGCTGTCCATAGCTCCTACGAGCAGTACTTC
clone_size: -
v_call: TRBV4-2
j_call: TRBJ2-7
d_call: -

cdr3_aa: CASGLTGPYEQYF
cdr3_nt: TGTGCCAGCGGCCTAACAGGGCCCTACGAGCAGTACTTC
clone_size: many
v_call: TRBV7-9
j_call: TRBJ2-7
d_call: -

cdr3_aa: CATSRAERLAGLTDTQYF
cdr3_nt: TGTGCCACCAGCAGAGCGGAGCGGCTAGCGGGACTAACAGATACGCAGTATTTT
clone_size: few
v_call: TRBV15
j_call: TRBJ2-3
d_call: TRBD2

cdr3_aa: CSVGQSYNSPLHF
cdr3_nt: TGCAGCGTGGGACAATCATATAATTCACCCCTCCACTTT
clone_size: few
v_call: TRBV29-1
j_call: TRBJ1-6
d_call: -

cdr3_aa: CASRNRDQLNFEQYF
cdr3_nt: TGTGCCAGCAGGAACCGGGACCAGCTTAATTTCGAGCAGTACTTC
clone_size: -
v_call: TRBV27
j_call: TRBJ2-7
d_call: -

cdr3_aa: CASSAQSGTLSSYEQYF
cdr3_nt: TGTGCCAGCAGCGCCCAATCCGGGACTCTAAGCTCCTACGAGCAGTACTTC
clone_size: -
v_call: TRBV7-6
j_call: TRBJ2-7
d_call: -

cdr3_aa: CASSLSGRVRETQYF
cdr3_nt: TGTGCCAGCAGTTTATCGGGCAGGGTTCGGGAGACCCAGTACTTC
clone_size: -
v_call: TRBV27
j_call: TRBJ2-5
d_call: -

cdr3_aa: CSARGIVYSYNQPQHF
cdr3_nt: TGCAGTGCTAGAGGCATAGTGTACAGTTACAATCAGCCCCAGCATTTT
clone_size: many
v_call: TRBV20-1
j_call: TRBJ1-5
d_call: -

cdr3_aa: CASRSGTGDYEQYF
cdr3_nt: TGTGCCAGCAGGAGCGGGACAGGGGATTACGAGCAGTACTTC
clone_size: few
v_call: TRBV7-8
j_call: TRBJ2-7
d_call: TRBD1

cdr3_aa: CASSPGLAFGELFF
cdr3_nt: TGTGCCAGCAGCCCCGGACTAGCGTTCGGGGAGCTGTTTTTT
clone_size: few
v_call: TRBV7-2
j_call: TRBJ2-2
d_call: TRBD2

cdr3_aa: CASSFSLTIGGTEAFF
cdr3_nt: TGTGCCAGCAGTTTCAGTCTCACTATAGGGGGCACTGAAGCTTTCTTT
clone_size: -
v_call: TRBV6-5
j_call: TRBJ1-1
d_call: -

cdr3_aa: CASSPGQGEGGYTF
cdr3_nt: TGTGCCAGCAGCCCAGGACAGGGTGAGGGTGGCTACACCTTC
clone_size: -
v_call: TRBV7-2
j_call: TRBJ1-2
d_call: TRBD1

cdr3_aa: CSAGGGGYGQFF
cdr3_nt: TGCAGTGCTGGGGGAGGGGGCTATGGGCAGTTCTTC
clone_size: -
v_call: TRBV20-1
j_call: TRBJ2-1
d_call: -

cdr3_aa: CASRPRDRANYGYTF
cdr3_nt: TGTGCCAGCAGACCCCGGGACAGGGCAAACTATGGCTACACCTTC
clone_size: -
v_call: TRBV12-3/TRBV12-4
j_call: TRBJ1-2
d_call: TRBD1

cdr3_aa: CATSRKILQGYTEAFF
cdr3_nt: TGTGCCACCAGCCGAAAAATCCTACAGGGGTACACTGAAGCTTTCTTT
clone_size: few
v_call: TRBV15
j_call: TRBJ1-1
d_call: TRBD1

cdr3_aa: CASSSSDGIGGYTF
cdr3_nt: TGTGCCAGCAGCTCTTCGGACGGAATCGGAGGCTACACCTTC
clone_size: many
v_call: TRBV7-9
j_call: TRBJ1-2
d_call: -

cdr3_aa: CSVALLTGRETQYF
cdr3_nt: TGCAGCGTGGCCCTGTTGACGGGCCGGGAGACCCAGTACTTC
clone_size: -
v_call: TRBV29-1
j_call: TRBJ2-5
d_call: -

cdr3_aa: CSVEDPPNDEQFF
cdr3_nt: TGCAGCGTTGAGGACCCACCCAACGATGAGCAGTTCTTC
clone_size: many
v_call: TRBV29-1
j_call: TRBJ2-1
d_call: -

cdr3_aa: CASSLRLAGVGSYNEQFF
cdr3_nt: TGTGCCAGCAGCTTAAGACTAGCGGGAGTCGGCTCCTACAATGAGCAGTTCTTC
clone_size: -
v_call: TRBV7-6
j_call: TRBJ2-1
d_call: TRBD2

cdr3_aa: CASSQETGGNEQYF
cdr3_nt: TGTGCCAGCAGCCAAGAGACAGGGGGAAACGAGCAGTACTTC
clone_size: -
v_call: TRBV4-2
j_call: TRBJ2-7
d_call: TRBD1

cdr3_aa: CASKANYLAGFKDTQYF
cdr3_nt: TGCGCCAGCAAGGCCAACTACCTAGCGGGATTCAAAGATACGCAGTATTTT
clone_size: few
v_call: TRBV5-1
j_call: TRBJ2-3
d_call: TRBD2

cdr3_aa: CASSQTATTTYEQYF
cdr3_nt: TGCGCCAGCAGCCAGACCGCGACTACAACCTACGAGCAGTACTTC
clone_size: few
v_call: TRBV4-1
j_call: TRBJ2-7
d_call: -